The clone carrying this T cell receptor beta chain was counted only a few times. This specimen belongs to a study of identical twins. Trimming left V 11 bases short and J 7 bases short, with 15 bases between. The CDR3 sequence is 12 residues long. TCRdb redid the calling of the 5' RACE reads with MiXCR, one entry per CDR3 protein. The sample yields 250,000 or so distinct CDR3 sequences, about 8.3% seen once. The sample was also linked to a second study, of yellow fever vaccine responses in identical twins.

The sequence was obtained from a woman under 30 in good health. Sample: CD8+ T cells sorted from blood. The chain uses TRBV12-3 or TRBV12-4 and TRBJ2-1; D is perhaps TRBD2 (5 bases). The CDR3 reads CALGVPGNEQFF. CDR3 bases: TGTGCCCTCGGGGTACCGGGGAATGAGCAGTTCTTC.